Presented here are 29 T cell receptor beta chains from one specimen sequenced in a study of shared clonotypes between healthy human individuals (TCRdb year 2020). Library prep was done by the immunoSEQ multiplex PCR assay. TCRdb took over this immuneACCESS table, retaining in-frame rearrangements with V and J assigned. Such tables are incomplete; in checked studies, under half of the missing clones stem from an unresolved V gene, and the remainder is unexplained. The sample data list roughly 1,000,000 clones, and around 78% of these were observed just once. The ten largest clones represent around 0.47% of the sample. What was sequenced was memory CD4+ T cells from PBMCs. The cell subset or site label, as the study defines it: CD45RA-negative fraction. The receptors originated from a man aged 18 to 30 in good health. Some clones in this sample may be carry-over from other donors' samples.

The CDR3 DNA is TGCAGCGTTTCCTCGACAGGTACCTACGAGCAGTACTTC. Its translation: CSVSSTGTYEQYF. This chain links TRBV29-1 with TRBJ2-5; the D gene is possibly TRBD1 (6 bases). The DNA end favors TRBJ2-7, so the J call may be wrong. The CDR3 is made up of 13 amino acids. Germline assignment: CDR1 SQVTM and CDR2 ANQGSEA.

The J gene is TRBJ1-3, the V gene TRBV5-4; D is ambiguous. Germline CDR1 SGHNT, CDR2 YYREEE (reference sequence). This CDR3 is 16 amino acids long. The V end was cut by 2 bases, the J end by 0 bases, with 12 bases between. The CDR3 loop reads CASSLGHPASGNTIYF. In nucleotides, the CDR3 is TGTGCCAGCAGCTTAGGGCATCCAGCCTCTGGAAACACCATATATTTT. The entire variable domain, with the rest obtained from reference TRBV5-4 and TRBJ1-3, is as follows: ETGVTQSPTHLIKTRGQQVTLRCSSQSGHNTVSWYQQALGQGPQFIFQYYREEENGRGNFPPRFSGLQFPNYSSELNVNALELDDSALYLCASSLGHPASGNTIYFGEGSWLTVV.

The chain recombines TRBV7-8 with TRBJ2-7; no clear D gene. Germline V gene lookup returns CDR1 SGHVS and CDR2 FQNEAQ. Trimming cost V 5 bases and J 4 bases, with 12 bases left between them. CDR3 length equals 13 residues. The CDR3 bases are TGTGCCAGCAGCCGTGTGTTGGGGTACGAGCAGTACTTC. Its translation: CASSRVLGYEQYF.

The chain employs TRBV4-3 and TRBJ2-1; D unclear. The CDR3 sequence is 15 residues long. Per the germline V gene, CDR1 is LGHNA and CDR2 is YSLEER. The germline V and J ends were trimmed by 4 bases and 5 bases, with 15 bases remaining between them. CDR3 bases: TGCGCCAGCAGCCCCGCCAGACTCAGAGACAATGAGCAGTTCTTC. It codes for CASSPARLRDNEQFF.

The V call is TRBV25-1, the J call TRBJ1-4, with D hard to call. Trimming cost V 4 bases and J 7 bases, with 16 bases left between them. Looked up from germline, CDR1 is MGHDK and CDR2 is SYGVNS. The CDR3 consists of 15 residues. The CDR3 loop is CASSATTPAGEKLFF. In DNA, the CDR3 is TGTGCCAGCAGTGCAACTACCCCGGCGGGTGAAAAACTGTTTTTT.

The J gene is TRBJ2-2, the V gene TRBV7-2; no firm D call. The V end was cut by 4 bases, the J end by 4 bases, with 7 bases between. Looked up from germline, CDR1 is SGHTA and CDR2 is FQGNSA. The CDR3 covers 13 residues. The CDR3 reads CASSSFSTGELFF. The CDR3 DNA follows: TGTGCCAGCAGCTCTTTTTCCACCGGGGAGCTGTTTTTT.

This clone was observed a few times. The identical CDR3 is also encoded by other nucleotide sequences in the sample. The chain links TRBV7-2 to TRBJ2-5; 11 bases agree with TRBD2. CDR3 length: 15 amino acids. With V trimmed by 1 base and J by 5 bases, 3 bases remained unmatched. Germline values: CDR1 SGHTA, CDR2 FQGNSA. The CDR3 spells CASSLGLAGSETQYF. CDR3 coding DNA: TGTGCCAGCAGCTTAGGACTAGCGGGAAGTGAGACCCAGTACTTC.

This chain uses TRBV25-1 with TRBJ1-6; the match to TRBD1 covers 9 bases. The CDR3 totals 12 residues. Germline CDR1 and CDR2: MGHDK and SYGVNS. J gave up 9 bases and V 7 bases, and 1 base lay outside the gene matches. The CDR3, as DNA: TGTGCCAGCAAGGACAGGGGTTCACCCCTCCACTTT. Protein product: CASKDRGSPLHF.

This chain links TRBV5-8 with TRBJ2-7, with 8 bases lining up with TRBD2. Unmatched junction bases numbered 7, after V lost 3 bases and J lost 5 bases. This CDR3 comprises 14 residues. Germline V gene data show CDR1 as SGHTS and CDR2 as YDEGEE. DNA for the CDR3: TGTGCCAGCAGCTCCCGGGGGGGGCTCAACGAGCAGTACTTC. It encodes CASSSRGGLNEQYF. The full variable domain, in which reference TRBV5-8 and TRBJ2-7 provide the parts outside the CDR3, is EAGVTQSPTHLIKTRGQQATLRCSPISGHTSVYWYQQALGLGLQFLLWYDEGEERNRGNFPPRFSGRQFPNYSSELNVNALELEDSALYLCASSSRGGLNEQYFGPGTRLTVT.

This chain's CDR3 is CASSLGTGTNYGYTF. The CDR3 DNA is TGTGCCAGCAGCTTGGGGACAGGGACTAACTATGGCTACACCTTC. V is TRBV5-4 and J is TRBJ1-2; 8 bases agree with TRBD1. CDR1 and CDR2 from the germline V gene are SGHNT and YYREEE (reference sequence). V lost 0 bases to trimming and J lost 0 bases; unmatched junction nucleotides: 1. This CDR3 spans 15 amino acids.

This chain joins TRBV4-1 and TRBJ2-3; D not resolved. CDR1 is MGHRA and CDR2 is YSYEKL in the germline V gene. V lost 0 bases and J 1 base, leaving 11 bases between the germline ends. The CDR3 loop spans 16 amino acids. The CDR3 region is CASSQEGREGTDTQYF. Written as DNA, the CDR3 is TGCGCCAGCAGCCAAGAAGGAAGGGAAGGCACAGATACGCAGTATTTT.

The chain couples TRBV7-9 to TRBJ2-3, with D unresolved. Germline lookup yields CDR1 SEHNR and CDR2 FQNEAQ (reference sequence). V was pared by 10 bases and J by 3 bases, with 11 bases between. CDR3 size: 12 residues. DNA of the CDR3: TGTGCCATCTCCCCAGGAACAGATACGCAGTATTTT. This encodes CAISPGTDTQYF.

The gene calls are TRBV28 and TRBJ2-4, with 7 bases matching TRBD1. The junction had 11 bases not matched to a gene; V was cut back by 6 bases and J by 3 bases. Germline CDR1 and CDR2: MDHEN and SYDVKM. CDR3 length equals 16 residues. The CDR3 protein is CASRTPGQSGKNIQYF. The CDR3 bases are TGTGCCAGCAGGACTCCGGGACAGAGTGGCAAAAACATTCAGTACTTC.

This clone was seen many times. The V call is TRBV5-1, the J call TRBJ1-1; perhaps TRBD1 as D (5 bases). Germline assignment: CDR1 SGHRS and CDR2 YFSETQ. The CDR3 runs to 13 residues. The V end lost 2 bases, the J end lost 5 bases, and 10 bases lay between the germline ends. As DNA, the CDR3 is TGCGCCAGCAGCTTCGGACATGGAACTGAAGCTTTCTTT. Translation: CASSFGHGTEAFF.

The chain has TRBV7-9 and TRBJ1-2; D not certain. The CDR3 extends over 14 amino acids. V was cut by 3 bases and J by 2 bases, with 10 bases left in between. From germline, CDR1 is SEHNR and CDR2 FQNEAQ (reference sequence). CDR3 residues: CASSLLGSNYGYTF. The CDR3 DNA follows: TGTGCCAGCAGCTTGCTAGGGAGCAACTATGGCTACACCTTC.

V is TRBV9 and J is TRBJ2-7; 12 positions match TRBD1. V dropped 4 bases and J dropped 7; count of bases not matched to a gene: 9. Germline V gene data show CDR1 as SGDLS and CDR2 as YYNGEE. This CDR3 is built from 15 residues. The CDR3 DNA reads as TGTGCCAGCAGCCAGGGACAGGGGGCTTTTGGAGAGCAGTACTTC. Protein sequence: CASSQGQGAFGEQYF.

This chain connects TRBV7-9 to TRBJ2-1; TRBD2 might be the D (5 bases). The CDR3 spans 15 residues. V was cut by 7 bases and J by 7 bases, with 20 bases left in between. Per germline, CDR1 SEHNR and CDR2 FQNEAQ (reference sequence). CDR3 in DNA: TGTGCCAGCACCCTATCAGCGCTAGGGAGAAATGAGCAGTTCTTC. Protein product: CASTLSALGRNEQFF.

The rearrangement links TRBV27 to TRBJ2-2, with 12 positions matching TRBD2. Germline values: CDR1 MNHEY, CDR2 SMNVEV (reference sequence). The CDR3 is 16 amino acids. Losses at the gene ends were 2 bases for V and 5 bases for J; bases not matched to a gene: 3. The CDR3 here is CASSLLAGGLTGELFF. DNA of the CDR3: TGTGCCAGCAGTTTACTAGCGGGAGGGCTTACCGGGGAGCTGTTTTTT.

This clone was detected only once. The chain recombines TRBV7-9 with TRBJ2-1; 7 bases match TRBD1. The germline gives CDR1 SEHNR, CDR2 FQNEAQ (reference sequence). This CDR3 spans 13 amino acids. J gave up 6 bases and V 5 bases, and 4 bases lay outside the gene matches. The CDR3 bases are TGTGCCAGCAGCACCGACAGGGTCAATGAGCAGTTCTTC. This encodes CASSTDRVNEQFF. Complete variable domain (other parts from reference TRBV7-9 and TRBJ2-1): DTGVSQNPRHKITKRGQNVTFRCDPISEHNRLYWYRQTLGQGPEFLTYFQNEAQLEKSRLLSDRFSAERPKGSFSTLEIQRTEQGDSAMYLCASSTDRVNEQFFGPGTRLTVL.

The chain is built from TRBV6-1 and TRBJ2-7; perhaps TRBD2 as D (6 bases). Germline V gene data show CDR1 as MNHNS and CDR2 as SASEGT. With 6 bases removed from V and 3 bases from J, the gap between germline ends came to 18 bases. The CDR3 sequence is 15 residues long. Here the CDR3 DNA reads TGTGCCAGCAGATTCTTGGAGGGTAAGATCTACGAGCAGTACTTC. Translating it yields CASRFLEGKIYEQYF.

The CDR3 region is CASSLGRIEYGYTF. Here the CDR3 DNA reads TGCGCCAGCAGCTTGGGGCGTATCGAGTATGGCTACACCTTC. The V and J genes are TRBV5-1 and TRBJ1-2; D call uncertain. V was trimmed by 0 bases and J by 5 bases, leaving 11 bases between them. The CDR3 sequence is 14 residues long. CDR1 is SGHRS and CDR2 is YFSETQ in the germline V gene.

The chain combines TRBV6-1 with TRBJ2-5; 14 bases are a match to TRBD2. V trimming: 7 bases; J trimming: 4 bases; junction bases outside the gene matches: 5. This CDR3 contains 15 residues. CDR1 and CDR2 (germline): MNHNS, SASEGT. Here the CDR3 DNA reads TGTGCCAGCAATCGACTAGCGGGAGGGGGAGAGACCCAGTACTTC. Translation gives CASNRLAGGGETQYF.

A remark on this clone: One junction end does not reproduce the germline sequence, and a read error may be involved. This chain uses TRBV15 with TRBJ1-2; the D is unclear. CDR3 length equals 16 residues. In germline, CDR1 is LNHNV, CDR2 YYDKDF (reference sequence). DNA for the CDR3: TGTGCCGCCAGCAGAGATCGAGGTAGACCCCCACATGGCTACACCTTC. The encoded protein is CAASRDRGRPPHGYTF.

This clone was recorded a few times. The chain joins TRBV19 to TRBJ1-3; a possible D gene is TRBD1 (5 bases). Germline V lookup: CDR1 LNHDA, CDR2 SQIVND (reference sequence). V gave up 0 bases and J gave up 4 bases, with 7 bases separating them. The CDR3 contains 14 residues. The CDR3 spells CASSIDGTGNTIYF. The CDR3 nucleotides are TGTGCCAGTAGTATAGATGGGACCGGAAACACCATATATTTT.

This rearrangement joins TRBV7-9 to TRBJ2-2; 8 positions match TRBD1. The CDR3 loop spans 14 amino acids. Germline V gene sequence: CDR1 SEHNR, CDR2 FQNEAQ (reference sequence). Germline trimming cut 5 bases from V and 6 bases from J; bases unmatched to any gene: 5. CDR3 DNA: TGTGCCAGCAGCAAATGGACAGGGTCCGGGGAGCTGTTTTTT. As protein: CASSKWTGSGELFF.

V usage is TRBV19 and J usage is TRBJ2-7, with D perhaps matching TRBD1 or TRBD2 (6 bases each). The germline V gene encodes CDR1 LNHDA and CDR2 SQIVND (reference sequence). Trimming removed 8 bases at V and 3 bases at J, with 11 bases between. This CDR3 contains 12 residues. The CDR3 protein is CASGRGGYEQYF. CDR3 nucleotide sequence: TGTGCCAGTGGCAGGGGAGGCTACGAGCAGTACTTC.

V and J are TRBV6-4 and TRBJ2-2; 7 bases agree with TRBD2. Trimming took 4 bases from V and 5 from J; bases not matched to a gene: 4. Looked up from germline, CDR1 is MRHNA and CDR2 is SNTAGT. This CDR3 region has 14 residues. CDR3 sequence reads: CASSALAATGELFF. Written as DNA, the CDR3 is TGTGCCAGCAGTGCCCTAGCGGCTACCGGGGAGCTGTTTTTT.

The V and J genes are TRBV7-3 and TRBJ2-7; 7 positions agree with TRBD1. The length of the CDR3 is 14 residues. V was pared by 5 bases and J by 0 bases, with 4 bases of the junction left unmatched. Germline V lookup: CDR1 SGHTA, CDR2 FQGTGA. The CDR3 loop is CASSRTGFSYEQYF. CDR3 DNA: TGTGCCAGCAGCAGGACAGGATTCTCCTACGAGCAGTACTTC.

The chain carries TRBV28 and TRBJ1-2; D gene uncertain. Trimming removed 6 bases at V and 2 bases at J, with 10 bases between. Germline lookup yields CDR1 MDHEN and CDR2 SYDVKM. This CDR3 has 13 residues. In DNA, the CDR3 is TGTGCCAGCAGGTCCAACGGCAACTATGGCTACACCTTC. This sequence encodes CASRSNGNYGYTF.